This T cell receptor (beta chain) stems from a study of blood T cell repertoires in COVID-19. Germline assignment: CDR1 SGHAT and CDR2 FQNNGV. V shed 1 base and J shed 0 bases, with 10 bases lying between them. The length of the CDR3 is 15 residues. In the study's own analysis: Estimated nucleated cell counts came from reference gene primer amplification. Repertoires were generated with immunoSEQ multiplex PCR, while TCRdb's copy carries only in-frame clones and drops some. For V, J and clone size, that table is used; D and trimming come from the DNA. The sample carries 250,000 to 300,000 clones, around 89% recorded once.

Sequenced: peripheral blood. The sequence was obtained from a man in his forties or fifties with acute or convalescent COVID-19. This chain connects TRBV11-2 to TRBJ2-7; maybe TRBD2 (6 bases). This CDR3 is CASSLAGTFSYEQYF. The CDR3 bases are TGTGCCAGCAGCTTAGCCGGGACTTTCTCCTACGAGCAGTACTTC.